This T cell receptor beta chain was documented in a study of blood T cell repertoires in COVID-19. Generated by immunoSEQ multiplex PCR, the TCRdb table keeps only in-frame clones and is missing some. The sample lists 90,000 to 130,000 clones; 72% were seen once. V was cut by 7 bases and J by 3 bases, with 15 bases left in between. The germline V gene encodes CDR1 SQVTM and CDR2 ANQGSEA. This CDR3 comprises 13 residues. This sequence originates from a woman between 55 and 75 years old with acute or convalescent COVID-19. Sequenced material: peripheral blood. The gene calls are TRBV29-1 and TRBJ1-1, with D perhaps TRBD1 (5 bases). The CDR3 protein is CSGWGVRDTEAFF. CDR3 nucleotide sequence: TGCAGCGGCTGGGGGGTCCGCGACACTGAAGCTTTCTTT.